Listed below are T cell receptor beta chains from one sample, sequenced in a study of T cell repertoires in cytomegalovirus infection. TCRdb passed the reads through MiXCR, listing each CDR3 protein once. This sample has 250,000 or so distinct CDR3 sequences, with 15% to 20% found just once. The sequenced sample was CD8+ T cells from PBMCs. The receptor source for this set is a human donor in good health (CMV status not recorded). Some clones in this sample may be carry-over from other donors' samples. The CDR3 runs from the conserved cysteine through the conserved F or W. A D gene is named only where the DNA matches it firmly. Rows may omit the clone size; those that give it use once, few, many or a size class.

D	J	size	V	DNA	CDR3
.	TRBJ2-5	many	TRBV7-6	TGTGCCAGCAGCCGCGGGACAGCTCAAGAGACCCAGTACTTC	CASSRGTAQETQYF
TRBD1	TRBJ2-7	.	TRBV6-2/TRBV6-3	TGTGCCAGCAGAAGGAGGACGGGACAGGGGTACTACGAGCAGTACTTC	CASRRRTGQGYYEQYF
.	TRBJ1-4	.	TRBV29-1	TGCAGCGTTTGGACGAATGAAAAACTGTTTTTT	CSVWTNEKLFF
.	TRBJ1-5	few	TRBV12-3/TRBV12-4	TGTGCCAGCAGCCGGACAGTTAGAAATCAGCCCCAGCATTTT	CASSRTVRNQPQHF
TRBD2	TRBJ2-7	few	TRBV20-1	TGCAGTGCCGGAACTAGCGGGGCCCCCTACGAGCAGTACTTC	CSAGTSGAPYEQYF
TRBD1	TRBJ1-2	many	TRBV6-2/TRBV6-3	TGTGCCAGCAGTTACGCCGACAGGGGCGCGGATAACTATGGCTACACCTTC	CASSYADRGADNYGYTF
.	TRBJ2-7	many	TRBV7-2	TGTGCCAGCAGCCCTACCGGGACAAGGGGCTACGAGCAGTACTTC	CASSPTGTRGYEQYF
.	TRBJ2-7	few	TRBV5-6	TGTGCCAGCAGCTTAACCTTTGGGACGGTCTACGAGCAGTACTTC	CASSLTFGTVYEQYF
.	TRBJ1-4	.	TRBV5-5	TGTGCCAGCAGCTTGCGGCCGACGGGGGACCCAATTGAAAAACTGTTTTTT	CASSLRPTGDPIEKLFF
TRBD1	TRBJ1-1	.	TRBV7-9	TGTGCCAGCAGCCCGGGGACAGGGCGGGTCACTGAAGCTTTCTTT	CASSPGTGRVTEAFF
.	TRBJ2-2	.	TRBV6-5	TGTGCCAGCAGGCATGCGAGGGGCCGGAACACCGGGGAGCTGTTTTTT	CASRHARGRNTGELFF
TRBD2	TRBJ2-5	few	TRBV6-6	TGTGCCAGCATCCCAGCGGGGCAAGAGACCCAGTACTTC	CASIPAGQETQYF
TRBD1	TRBJ2-7	few	TRBV19	TGTGCCAGTAGTCCCGTCCCGGGACAGACGAACGAGCAGTACTTC	CASSPVPGQTNEQYF
.	TRBJ2-2	many	TRBV28	TGTGCCAGCAGAACATTTGATTCTCAGAACACCGGGGAGCTGTTTTTT	CASRTFDSQNTGELFF
TRBD1	TRBJ1-1	few	TRBV7-3	TGTGCCAGCAGCTTCCTTCGCAGGGGGCTGGCGAACACTGAAGCTTTCTTT	CASSFLRRGLANTEAFF
TRBD1	TRBJ1-3	many	TRBV2	TGTGCCAGCCTCCCGACAGGGAGCTCTGGAAACACCATATATTTT	CASLPTGSSGNTIYF
.	TRBJ2-2	few	TRBV7-8	TGTGCCAGCAGCTTAATGGAGATGTCGAACACCGGGGAGCTGTTTTTT	CASSLMEMSNTGELFF
.	TRBJ2-1	many	TRBV7-2	TGTGCCAGCAGCTATGGTTTCGAGGGGGGATACAATGAGCAGTTCTTC	CASSYGFEGGYNEQFF
.	TRBJ1-5	.	TRBV4-1	TGCGCCAGCAGCCAAGCACCTAATCAGCCCCAGCATTTT	CASSQAPNQPQHF
.	TRBJ2-2	many	TRBV7-2	TGTGCCAGCAGCTTTGGGGGGAACACCGGGGAGCTGTTTTTT	CASSFGGNTGELFF
.	TRBJ1-6	.	TRBV2	TGTGCCAGCGAGGATAGTTCCTATAATTCACCCCTCCACTTT	CASEDSSYNSPLHF
.	TRBJ2-2	.	TRBV7-6	TGTGCCAGCAGTCCCGCGGCTCCGGGGACCGGGGAGCTGTTTTTT	CASSPAAPGTGELFF
.	TRBJ2-7	once	TRBV20-1	TGCAGTGCTAGTAGACTGGACTCCTACGAGCAGTACTTC	CSASRLDSYEQYF
TRBD2	TRBJ2-5	.	TRBV4-1	TGCGCCAGCAAGTGGGTGGGGGGGGAAGAAGAGACCCAGTACTTC	CASKWVGGEEETQYF
.	TRBJ1-2	few	TRBV15	TGTGCCACCAGCGAGGGGGGCCAGGTAGACTTTTCGACCACGGACACCTTC	CATSEGGQVDFSTTDTF
.	TRBJ2-7	few	TRBV7-9	TGTGCCAGCAGCTTTCGCTCGCCCTTAGTCTACGAGCAGTACTTC	CASSFRSPLVYEQYF
.	TRBJ1-2	few	TRBV4-1	TGCGCCAGCAGCGAAGATCTTCTCGGTGGCTACACCTTC	CASSEDLLGGYTF
.	TRBJ2-7	few	TRBV29-1	TGCAGCGTTGAAGACCGGGACCGTACCTACGAGCAGTACTTC	CSVEDRDRTYEQYF
.	TRBJ2-7	.	TRBV28	TGTGCCAGCAGTTACAGCGGTCCCGCCTACGAGCAGTACTTC	CASSYSGPAYEQYF
.	TRBJ2-7	few	TRBV7-9	TGTGCCAGCAGCTCTTTTTATGGTAGCGGCACCAGCTCCTACGAGCAGTACTTC	CASSSFYGSGTSSYEQYF
.	TRBJ2-2	.	TRBV7-9	TGTGCCAGCAGCTTCGAGACTAGTTTCCCCGGGGAGCTGTTTTTT	CASSFETSFPGELFF